This TCR beta chain derives from a study of memory CD4+ T cells and cytomegalovirus serostatus. Study-wide background: This sample comes from healthy Belgian adults, 9 CMV seropositive, some 22 seronegative. Points from the study as a whole: Median bootstrapped AUC for CMV status was approximately 0.96 originally, roughly 0.92 US-trained.

Single viable CD3+CD4+CD8-CD45RO+ cells were sorted as the memory CD4+ T cells. Libraries were prepared by immunoSEQ multiplex PCR; TCRdb keeps only in-frame clonotypes and omits some of them. This table has some 44,000 clones, around 76% appearing once. V dropped 6 bases and J dropped 3 bases, with 12 bases sitting between them. The CDR3 extends over 13 amino acids. Germline lookup yields CDR1 MNHEY and CDR2 SMNVEV (reference sequence). This clone was seen once. Its specificity is not known. V gene TRBV27 combines with J gene TRBJ2-7, with TRBD2 as a possible D gene (5 bases). Sequencing input: memory CD4+ T cells from blood. The TCR sequence derives from an adult in good health and CMV-seronegative. CDR3: CASSKRAGYEQYF. For the CDR3, the DNA is TGTGCCAGCAGCAAACGGGCGGGCTACGAGCAGTACTTC.